This T cell receptor (beta chain) was identified in a study of cytomegalovirus exposure and HLA in healthy donors. This clone was counted a single time. Its antigen is not known. With 60 Vbeta and 13 Jbeta primers, the PCR was carried out. The method was immunoSEQ multiplex PCR; TCRdb's version includes in-frame clones alone and lacks a portion of them. This sample has some 140,000 clones, with over 65% found just once. Donors were ostensibly healthy at sampling, although undocumented immune exposures were probable. Study results and limitations: CMV serostatus alone was available as immune exposure information. In a later analysis, V- and J-gene trimming of beta chains associated with a DCLRE1C missense variant, replicated independently. Cytomegalovirus association was listed for approximately 160 TCR beta chains.

This CDR3 is built from 16 residues. J was trimmed by 6 bases and V by 0 bases; bases with no gene match: 7. Germline V CDR1 and CDR2: SGHTA, FQGNSA. The receptor's source is a woman aged 40 to 50 in good health and CMV-seronegative. The specimen sequenced was PBMCs. The genes are TRBV7-2 and TRBJ2-1; TRBD1 agrees at 8 bases. In DNA, the CDR3 is TGTGCCAGCAGCTTAGCGGACAGGGCGTGGGGCAATGAGCAGTTCTTC. Translation: CASSLADRAWGNEQFF. The full variable domain, its missing parts supplied by reference TRBV7-2 and TRBJ2-1, is GAGVSQSPSNKVTEKGKDVELRCDPISGHTALYWYRQSLGQGLEFLIYFQGNSAPDKSGLPSDRFSAERTGGSVSTLTIQRTQQEDSAVYLCASSLADRAWGNEQFFGPGTRLTVL.